This T cell receptor beta chain was identified during a study of T cell responses to AZD1222 COVID-19 vaccine (dated by TCRdb to the early 2020s). At the level of the whole study: A total of 230 to 250 trial participants underwent TCR sequencing, of whom 200 to 220 received two doses of AZD1222 and 26 received two doses of the MenACWY control vaccine. Trial participants were enrolled into age subgroups of 18-55, 56-69 and 70-plus years, which contained about 150, 28 and 57 TCR-sequenced participants, respectively.

The time point label for this specimen denotes: about 28 days (+/-7) after the second vaccine dose. AZD1222 recipients whose second dose came at about 4 weeks and those whose second dose came at about 12 weeks were combined into one group, since spike-specific TCR depth and breadth did not differ between the two schedules. Vaccinee samples were obtained from the UK trials COV001 and COV002, which included a single-blind randomized controlled phase 2/3 trial of AZD1222 (ChAdOx1 nCoV-19) in healthy adults. For TCRbeta chain sequencing, PBMC samples from trial participants were taken at day 0 and at day 28 after the second dose. The CDR3 regions of human TCRbeta chains were analyzed by immunosequencing. Per the source publication's procedure: TCRs in the repertoires were matched against a reference library of SARS-CoV-2-specific TCRs that had been generated with the MIRA antigen-specificity platform. Breadth was defined as the fraction of unique TCRs that were SARS-CoV-2-associated, and depth was defined as the fraction of total T cells that were SARS-CoV-2-associated. Using the MIRA data, each spike-specific TCR was assigned both to the spike region to which the TCR was reactive and to a CD4 or CD8 class. Log10-transformed breadth and depth values were compared by one-way ANOVA with Sidak's multiple comparisons tests. Here the immuneACCESS table is served through TCRdb, limited to in-frame sequences with V and J called. Missing clones are a known gap in these copies; in checked studies unresolved V genes cover under half, and the rest lacks a known reason. V and J calls and clone size follow that table, whereas D and trimming were derived from the DNA. This sample has roughly 180,000 clones in its table, and about 92% of those were observed once. The top ten clones comprise 1.3% of the sample.

The germline V gene (reference sequence) provides CDR1 LNHDA and CDR2 SQIVND. V loses 9 bases, J loses 4 bases, and the germline ends lie 15 bases apart. The CDR3 runs 13 amino acids, cysteine and phenylalanine included. CDR3 DNA is the only sequence kept; it has 39 bases, read in frame from the first base. What the work shows at the level of the full study, not this receptor alone: No day 14 peak-response samples were available, so repertoires were characterized only after the peak T cell response. Epitopes outside the regions mutated in the B.1.351 and B.1.1.7 variants were reportedly recognized by nearly half of the unique spike-specific TCRs. A significant rise in spike-specific TCR breadth and depth was observed after two AZD1222 doses relative to day 0 and relative to MenACWY recipients. Only five to seven AZD1222 recipients were SARS-CoV-2 seropositive at baseline, limiting conclusions about previously exposed vaccinees. In the small 56-69-year group, the increase in depth fell short of significance, most likely because of low power. The vaccine-associated CD4 TCRs covered the entire spike protein, and the dominant responses fell in regions 160-218 and 743-854. Participants were mostly white British, with more females than males. The authors suggested clonal diversity may have been underestimated.

As to this clone: Its cognate antigen has yet to be identified. Qualities for individual bases were not recorded, and no much larger clone is one base off.

The starting material was peripheral blood, obtained 28 days after the second AZD1222 dose. This TCR derives from an adult who received the AZD1222 COVID-19 vaccine. The chain was built from TRBV19 and TRBJ1-1, with an unclear D gene assignment. The CDR3 amino acid sequence is: CASADQASTEAFF. The DNA sequence is TGTGCCAGCGCAGACCAGGCTTCCACTGAAGCTTTCTTT.